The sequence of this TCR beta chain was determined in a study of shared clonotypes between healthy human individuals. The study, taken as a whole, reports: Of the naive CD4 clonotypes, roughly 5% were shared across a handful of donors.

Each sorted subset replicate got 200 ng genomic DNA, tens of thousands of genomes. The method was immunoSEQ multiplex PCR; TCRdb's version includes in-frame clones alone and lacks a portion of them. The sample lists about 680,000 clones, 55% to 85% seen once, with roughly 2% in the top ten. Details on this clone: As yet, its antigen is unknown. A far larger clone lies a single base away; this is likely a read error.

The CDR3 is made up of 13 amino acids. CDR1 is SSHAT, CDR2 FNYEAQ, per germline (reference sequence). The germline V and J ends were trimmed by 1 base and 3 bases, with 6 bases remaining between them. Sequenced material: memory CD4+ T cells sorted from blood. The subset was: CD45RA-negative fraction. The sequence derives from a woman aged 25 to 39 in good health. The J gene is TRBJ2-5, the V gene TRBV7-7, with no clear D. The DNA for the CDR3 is TGTGCCAGCAGCTTAGGGCAGAAAGAGACCCAGTACTTC. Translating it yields CASSLGQKETQYF.